The subject of this entry is one T cell receptor (beta chain). The data belong to a study of blood T cell repertoires in COVID-19. Across the whole study: The samples span acute and convalescent COVID-19 from the United States, Italy and Spain. PBMCs, B-cell-depleted T cells, or T cells provided the cDNA or gDNA that made up the material.

Methods used by the authors: For nucleated cells, counts were estimated from reference gene primer amplification. Assay: immunoSEQ multiplex PCR; the TCRdb copy retains only in-frame clones and omits some. The V and J calls and the clone size are those of that table, but D and trimming were determined from the DNA. In the table there are around 130,000 clones, about 80% of which are singletons. This sequence originates from a woman in her 50s with acute or convalescent COVID-19. Sequenced sample: peripheral blood.

CDR3 nucleotide sequence: TGCGCCAGCAGCTTGCCGACTAGCCTAGTGACTGAGCAGTTCTTC. Its translation: CASSLPTSLVTEQFF. The gene calls are TRBV5-1 and TRBJ2-1; 7 bases are a match to TRBD2. The junction had 10 bases not matched to a gene; V was cut back by 1 base and J by 9 bases. The CDR3 runs to 15 residues. CDR1 is SGHRS, CDR2 YFSETQ, per germline.